This T cell receptor (beta chain) was profiled in a study of blood T cell repertoires in COVID-19. As for the study in general: Sources were T cells, B-cell-depleted T cells, or PBMCs; the material itself was cDNA or gDNA.

This CDR3 has 17 residues. Germline V gives CDR1 MRHNA, CDR2 SNTAGT. With 0 bases clipped from V and 2 bases from J, the junction kept 9 bases outside the gene matches. In the original processing: Reference gene primers were amplified, and this amplification served to estimate nucleated cell counts. The table came from immunoSEQ multiplex PCR; TCRdb's copy has only in-frame clones and leaves some out. V, J and clone size are taken as reported in that table, and D and trimming were inferred from the DNA itself. The sample gives 210,000 or so clones, 75% to 85% of which show up once; about 7.7% is in the top ten.

This TCR derives from a woman in her thirties or forties with acute COVID-19. Sample: PBMCs or T cells enriched from blood (not recorded which). The chain employs TRBV6-4 and TRBJ2-7; 8 bases line up with TRBD2. The CDR3 sequence is CASSDSQVGRGAYEQYF. CDR3 in DNA: TGTGCCAGCAGTGACTCTCAGGTAGGGCGGGGGGCCTACGAGCAGTACTTC.